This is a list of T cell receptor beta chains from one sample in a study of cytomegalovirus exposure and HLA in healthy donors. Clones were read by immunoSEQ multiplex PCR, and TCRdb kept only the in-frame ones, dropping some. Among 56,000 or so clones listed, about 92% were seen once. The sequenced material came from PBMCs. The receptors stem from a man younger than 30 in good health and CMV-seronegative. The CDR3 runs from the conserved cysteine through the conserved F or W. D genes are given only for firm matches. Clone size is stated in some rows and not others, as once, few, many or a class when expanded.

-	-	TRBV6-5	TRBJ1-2	CASSSRTAPYGYTF	TGTGCCAGCAGTTCCCGGACAGCTCCCTATGGCTACACCTTC
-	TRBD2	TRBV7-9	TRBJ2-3	CASSWGGGAGGPTDTQYF	TGTGCCAGCAGCTGGGGGGGAGGAGCGGGAGGACCCACAGATACGCAGTATTTT
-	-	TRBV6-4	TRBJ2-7	CASSVAVYEQYF	TGTGCCAGCAGTGTCGCGGTATACGAGCAGTACTTC
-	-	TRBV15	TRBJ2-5	CATSRSRHFTGNQETQYF	TGTGCCACCAGCAGATCCCGTCATTTTACAGGGAACCAAGAGACCCAGTACTTC
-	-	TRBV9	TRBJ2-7	CASSVESSYEQYF	TGTGCCAGCAGCGTAGAGAGCTCCTACGAGCAGTACTTC
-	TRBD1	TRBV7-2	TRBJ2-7	CASSLVDRVGSYEQYF	TGTGCCAGCAGCTTAGTGGACAGGGTTGGGTCGTACGAGCAGTACTTC
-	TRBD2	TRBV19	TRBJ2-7	CASSSPGGGYEQYF	TGTGCCAGTAGTTCCCCCGGGGGGGGCTACGAGCAGTACTTC
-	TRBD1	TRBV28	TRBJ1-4	CASSGSTGQEKLFF	TGTGCCAGCAGTGGCTCGACAGGGCAAGAAAAACTGTTTTTT
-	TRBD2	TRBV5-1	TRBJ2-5	CASESGRGQETQYF	TGCGCCAGTGAAAGCGGGAGAGGCCAAGAGACCCAGTACTTC
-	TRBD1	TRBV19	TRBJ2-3	CASRSKGQGSDTQYF	TGTGCCAGTAGATCGAAGGGACAGGGTTCGGATACGCAGTATTTT
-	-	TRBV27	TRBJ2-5	CASKSLLGGAETQYF	TGTGCCAGCAAAAGTTTGTTAGGGGGGGCGGAGACCCAGTACTTC
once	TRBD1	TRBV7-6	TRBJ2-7	CASSEAVFQGASFEQYF	TGTGCCAGCAGCGAAGCGGTATTTCAGGGGGCCTCCTTCGAGCAGTACTTC
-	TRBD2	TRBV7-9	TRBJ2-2	CALRGGLADPGELFF	TGTGCCCTTAGGGGAGGACTAGCGGACCCCGGGGAGCTGTTTTTT
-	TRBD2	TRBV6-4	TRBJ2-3	CASSPQTSGNVDTQYF	TGTGCCAGCAGTCCGCAGACTAGCGGGAATGTAGATACGCAGTATTTT
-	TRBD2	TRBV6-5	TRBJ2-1	CASRTYSGRAGEQFF	TGTGCCAGCAGAACCTATAGCGGGAGGGCCGGTGAGCAGTTCTTC
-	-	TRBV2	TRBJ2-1	CASSEFENRGNEQFF	TGTGCCAGCAGTGAATTTGAGAATCGGGGCAATGAGCAGTTCTTC
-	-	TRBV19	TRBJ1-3	CASSSNTRNSGNTIYF	TGTGCCAGTAGCAGCAACACGAGGAACTCTGGAAACACCATATATTTT
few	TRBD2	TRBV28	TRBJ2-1	CASAMTTSGGNNEQFF	TGTGCCAGCGCGATGACCACAAGCGGGGGGAACAATGAGCAGTTCTTC
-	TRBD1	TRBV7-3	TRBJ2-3	CASSSPTGDTQYF	TGTGCCAGCAGCTCACCGACAGGGGATACGCAGTATTTT
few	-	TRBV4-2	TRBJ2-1	CASSQGTSGSYNEQFF	TGTGCCAGCAGCCAAGGAACTAGTGGGTCCTACAATGAGCAGTTCTTC
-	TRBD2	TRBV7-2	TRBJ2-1	CASSQSGGSYNEQFF	TGTGCCAGCAGCCAAAGCGGGGGCTCCTACAATGAGCAGTTCTTC
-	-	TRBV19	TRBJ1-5	CASSLTVYSNQPQHF	TGTGCCAGTAGCCTGACAGTCTATAGCAATCAGCCCCAGCATTTT
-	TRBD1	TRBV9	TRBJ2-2	CASSVGQGGSGELFF	TGTGCCAGCAGCGTGGGACAGGGTGGGTCCGGGGAGCTGTTTTTT
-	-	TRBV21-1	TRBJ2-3	CASSKPQKLFRNTDTQYF	TGTGCCAGCAGCAAACCCCAAAAATTATTCAGGAACACAGATACGCAGTATTTT
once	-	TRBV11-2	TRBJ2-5	CASSRQKETQYF	TGTGCCAGCAGCCGACAGAAGGAGACCCAGTACTTC
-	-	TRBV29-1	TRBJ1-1	CSVEEGLNTEAFF	TGCAGCGTTGAGGAGGGGTTGAACACTGAAGCTTTCTTT
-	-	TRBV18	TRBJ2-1	CASSPTNGGGLEQFF	TGTGCCAGCTCGCCAACAAATGGAGGAGGCCTTGAGCAGTTCTTC
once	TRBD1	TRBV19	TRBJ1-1	CASSIIGGEAFF	TGTGCCAGTAGTATCATAGGGGGCGAAGCTTTCTTT
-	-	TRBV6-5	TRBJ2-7	CASSYERGEQYF	TGTGCCAGCAGTTACGAAAGGGGCGAGCAGTACTTC
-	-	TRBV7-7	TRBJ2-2	CAKRMNTGELFF	TGTGCTAAGAGAATGAACACCGGGGAGCTGTTTTTT
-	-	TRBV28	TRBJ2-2	CASSLVVPGELFF	TGTGCCAGCAGTTTAGTAGTCCCCGGGGAGCTGTTTTTT
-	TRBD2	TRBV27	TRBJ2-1	CASTGTSAFYNEQFF	TGTGCCAGCACCGGGACTAGCGCATTTTACAATGAGCAGTTCTTC
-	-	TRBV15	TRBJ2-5	CATSRAPPSRETQYF	TGTGCCACCAGCAGAGCTCCCCCTAGCAGAGAGACCCAGTACTTC
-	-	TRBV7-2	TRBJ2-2	CASSQIPPNTGELFF	TGTGCCAGCAGCCAGATCCCCCCGAACACCGGGGAGCTGTTTTTT
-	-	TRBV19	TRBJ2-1	CASSISQGLSYNEQFF	TGTGCCAGTAGTATTAGTCAGGGTTTGTCCTACAATGAGCAGTTCTTC
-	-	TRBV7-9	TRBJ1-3	CASSPSMSTIYF	TGTGCCAGCAGCCCCTCAATGAGCACCATATATTTT
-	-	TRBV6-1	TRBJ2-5	CASSEEWAGRETQYF	TGTGCCAGCAGTGAAGAATGGGCAGGTCGGGAGACCCAGTACTTC
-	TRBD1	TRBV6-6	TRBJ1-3	CASSFTGATGNTIYF	TGTGCCAGCAGTTTTACAGGGGCCACTGGAAACACCATATATTTT
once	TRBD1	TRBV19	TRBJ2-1	CASTGGTDEQFF	TGTGCCAGTACAGGGGGCACGGATGAGCAGTTCTTC
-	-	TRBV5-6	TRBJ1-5	CASSEGRPEVRNQPQHF	TGTGCCAGCAGCGAAGGACGCCCGGAGGTCCGCAATCAGCCCCAGCATTTT
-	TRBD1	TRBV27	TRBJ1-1	CASSPWTGLSTEAFF	TGTGCCAGCAGCCCCTGGACAGGGCTAAGCACTGAAGCTTTCTTT
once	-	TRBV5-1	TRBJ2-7	CASSAGQSYEQYF	TGCGCCAGCAGCGCGGGCCAGAGCTACGAGCAGTACTTC
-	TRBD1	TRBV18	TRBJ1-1	CASSPGTGVNTEAFF	TGTGCCAGCTCACCAGGGACAGGGGTAAACACTGAAGCTTTCTTT
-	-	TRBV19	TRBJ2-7	CASSTYFSSYEQYF	TGTGCCAGTAGTACATATTTCAGCTCCTACGAGCAGTACTTC